The text below deals with one TCR beta chain. This record belongs to a study of patients and donors after allogeneic stem cell transplantation. Via MiXCR, TCRdb re-called the RT-PCR reads, giving one row per CDR3 protein. The sample includes 84,000 or so distinct CDR3 sequences, approximately 49% of them seen just once. Trimming left V 3 bases short and J 4 bases short, with 6 bases between. The CDR3 is made up of 12 amino acids. Sequencing was done on a sample of blood, either unsorted or a sorted T cell fraction (not recorded which). The chain recombines TRBV12-3 or TRBV12-4 with TRBJ1-1, with D hard to call. The sequence derives from a human donor who was either an allogeneic HSCT recipient or a stem cell or donor lymphocyte infusion donor (not recorded which). It is not recorded whose cells these are; they may come from a transplant donor. The CDR3 coding sequence is TGTGCCAGCAGTTTGTTGAGCACTGAAGCTTTCTTT. It translates to CASSLLSTEAFF.